Sequencing of this T cell receptor beta chain was carried out in a study of glioma-infiltrating T cells after dendritic cell vaccination. Clones were read by immunoSEQ multiplex PCR, and TCRdb kept only the in-frame ones, dropping some. The table shows under 100,000 clones, with roughly three quarters occurring only once. The CDR3 is 16 residues long. From germline, CDR1 is MGHDK and CDR2 SYGVNS. Losses at the gene ends were 4 bases for V and 5 bases for J; bases not matched to a gene: 8. The V call is TRBV25-1, the J call TRBJ1-5, with 10 bases aligning to TRBD1. The sequencing here drew on blood, taken before dendritic cell vaccination. This receptor was identified in a human donor with glioblastoma. CDR3 sequence reads: CASSGSLGTGDQPQHF. Written as DNA, the CDR3 is TGTGCCAGCAGTGGCTCTCTCGGGACAGGGGATCAGCCCCAGCATTTT.